This T cell receptor (beta chain) was documented in a study of regulatory T cells in long-lasting Graves disease. About the research overall: Patients met the persistent Graves' disease definition after over 5 years of antithyroid drugs with positive TSH receptor antibodies.

With V trimmed by 4 bases and J by 3 bases, 16 bases remained unmatched. Germline lookup yields CDR1 SGHDT and CDR2 YYEEEE. The CDR3 has 18 amino acids. This clonotype has more than one count but fewer than ten. Its antigen remains unidentified. The sample's time point: persistent/refractory GD, antithyroid drugs over 5 years with positive TRAb. Extracted RNA from PBMCs served as the source of the TCR library. The study's findings and limits: Examination was confined to peripheral blood, excluding thyroid tissue.

Sequencing libraries for TCR beta were prepared with iRepertoire HTBI primers and Arm-PCR of CDR3 regions. MiXCR, applied by TCRdb to the multiplex PCR reads, yields one record per CDR3 protein. In the table there are 390,000 or so distinct CDR3 sequences, roughly 20% of which are singletons. V gene TRBV5-6 combines with J gene TRBJ2-7; 10 positions match TRBD2. This specimen consisted of peripheral blood mononuclear cells (PBMCs), obtained when the disease was refractory, from a patient treated with antithyroid drugs. The clonotype comes from a woman in her thirties or forties with Graves disease. The CDR3 DNA reads as TGTGCCAGCAGCCCGGGGGGTACTAGCGGGACCTGGGGCTACGAGCAGTACTTC. Protein: CASSPGGTSGTWGYEQYF.